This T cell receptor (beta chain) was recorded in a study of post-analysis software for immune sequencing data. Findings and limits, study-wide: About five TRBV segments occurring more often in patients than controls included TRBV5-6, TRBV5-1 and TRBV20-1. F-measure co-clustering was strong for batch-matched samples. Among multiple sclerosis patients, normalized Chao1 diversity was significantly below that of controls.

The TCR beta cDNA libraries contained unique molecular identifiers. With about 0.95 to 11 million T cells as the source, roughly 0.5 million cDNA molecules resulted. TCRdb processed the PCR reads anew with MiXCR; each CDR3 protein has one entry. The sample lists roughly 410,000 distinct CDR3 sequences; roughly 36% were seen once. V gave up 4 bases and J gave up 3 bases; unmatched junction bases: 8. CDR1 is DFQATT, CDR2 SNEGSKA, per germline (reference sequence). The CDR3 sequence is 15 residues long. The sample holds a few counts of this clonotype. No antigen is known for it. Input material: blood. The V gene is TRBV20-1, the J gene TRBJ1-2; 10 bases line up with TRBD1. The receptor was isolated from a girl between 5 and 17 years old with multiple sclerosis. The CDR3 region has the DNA TGCAGTGCTAAAAGGGCGGGGACAGGGGACTATGGCTACACCTTC. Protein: CSAKRAGTGDYGYTF.